This record concerns one T cell receptor (beta chain) sequence. Antigen specificity is unknown. Repertoires were generated with immunoSEQ multiplex PCR, while TCRdb's copy carries only in-frame clones and drops some. The table includes over 30,000 clones, around 87% detected once. This record comes from a study of T cells in localized non-small cell lung cancer. The CDR3 is 14 residues long. V was shortened by 6 bases and J by 1 base, with 12 bases between the two germline ends. Germline lookup yields CDR1 MNHNY and CDR2 SVGAGI (reference sequence). General study results and limits: In adjacent lung appeared a median around 62 of the top 100 tumor clones. Clonality of T cells reached its maximum in uninvolved adjacent lung, surpassing tumor.

Sequencing used peripheral blood mononuclear cells, obtained before any cancer treatment. The TCR sequence derives from a man aged 40-75 years with stage III lung adenocarcinoma. The chain joins TRBV6-6 to TRBJ1-2, with a weak D call TRBD1 (5 bases). This chain's CDR3 is CASRWGELNYGYTF. CDR3 bases: TGTGCCAGCAGGTGGGGGGAACTTAACTATGGCTACACCTTC.